This entry describes one TCR beta chain. The sample comes from a study of CD8 T cells in Susac syndrome. Sequencing of TCR beta was performed on blood CD8+ and CD4+ T cells. Treatment-naive patients with stable or active relapsing-remitting disease were the multiple sclerosis controls. The CDR3 runs 14 residues. J gave up 9 bases and V 2 bases, and 4 bases lay outside the gene matches. RNA, at about 0.5 to 1 ug, was reverse transcribed with random hexamers. Using its own MiXCR run on the immunoSEQ multiplex PCR reads, TCRdb lists one record per CDR3 protein. The profile shows more than 250,000 distinct CDR3 sequences, around 90% of them singletons.

The chain joins TRBV12-3 or TRBV12-4 to TRBJ2-1; 10 bases are a match to TRBD2. The sequence was collected from a human donor with multiple sclerosis. Sequenced input: CD4+ T cells from PBMCs. The CDR3: CASSLSGGAREQFF. In DNA, the CDR3 is TGTGCCAGCAGTTTAAGCGGGGGGGCCCGTGAGCAGTTCTTC.